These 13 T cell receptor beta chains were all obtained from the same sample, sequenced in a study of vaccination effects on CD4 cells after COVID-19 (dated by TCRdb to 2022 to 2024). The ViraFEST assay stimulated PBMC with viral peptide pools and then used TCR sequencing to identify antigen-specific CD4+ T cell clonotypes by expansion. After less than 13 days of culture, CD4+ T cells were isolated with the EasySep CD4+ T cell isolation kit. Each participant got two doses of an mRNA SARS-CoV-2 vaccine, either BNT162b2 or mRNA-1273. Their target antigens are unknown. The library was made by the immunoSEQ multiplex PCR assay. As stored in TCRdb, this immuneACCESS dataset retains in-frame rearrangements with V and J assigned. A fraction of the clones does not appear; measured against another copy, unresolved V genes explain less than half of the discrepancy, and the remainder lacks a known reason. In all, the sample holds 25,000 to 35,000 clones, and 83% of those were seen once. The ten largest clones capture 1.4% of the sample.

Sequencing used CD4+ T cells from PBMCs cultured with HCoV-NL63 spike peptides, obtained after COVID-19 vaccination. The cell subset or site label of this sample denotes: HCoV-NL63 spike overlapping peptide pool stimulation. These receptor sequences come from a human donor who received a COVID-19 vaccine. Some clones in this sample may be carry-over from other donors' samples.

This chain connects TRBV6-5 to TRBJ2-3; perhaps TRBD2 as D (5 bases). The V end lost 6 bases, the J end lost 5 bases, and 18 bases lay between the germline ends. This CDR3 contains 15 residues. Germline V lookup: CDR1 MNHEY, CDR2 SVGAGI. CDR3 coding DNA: TGTGCCAGCAGCCGGGCCCTAGCCCGGGTAGATACGCAGTATTTT. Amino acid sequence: CASSRALARVDTQYF.

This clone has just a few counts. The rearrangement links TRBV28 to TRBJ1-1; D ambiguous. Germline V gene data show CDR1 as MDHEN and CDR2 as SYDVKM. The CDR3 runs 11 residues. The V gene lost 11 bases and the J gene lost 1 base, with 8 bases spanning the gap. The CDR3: CAGTKNTEAFF. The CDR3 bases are TGTGCCGGTACGAAGAACACTGAAGCTTTCTTT. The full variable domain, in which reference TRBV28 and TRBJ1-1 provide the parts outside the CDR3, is DVKVTQSSRYLVKRTGEKVFLECVQDMDHENMFWYRQDPGLGLRLIYFSYDVKMKEKGDIPEGYSVSREKKERFSLILESASTNQTSMYLCAGTKNTEAFFGQGTRLTVV.

Here the CDR3 DNA reads TGCAGCGTCCCCTTGGTTTCAGGGGGCTATGGCTACACCTTC. Amino acids: CSVPLVSGGYGYTF. The V call is TRBV29-1, the J call TRBJ1-2, with 7 bases aligning to TRBD1. Trimming cost V 6 bases and J 4 bases; bases outside gene matches: 11. The CDR3 totals 14 residues. Looked up from germline, CDR1 is SQVTM and CDR2 is ANQGSEA.

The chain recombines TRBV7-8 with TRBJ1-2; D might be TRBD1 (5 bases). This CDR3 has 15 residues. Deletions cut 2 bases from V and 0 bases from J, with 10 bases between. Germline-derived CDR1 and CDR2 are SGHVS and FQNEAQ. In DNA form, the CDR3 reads TGTGCCAGCAGCTTACTTCGACAGACTAACTATGGCTACACCTTC. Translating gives CASSLLRQTNYGYTF. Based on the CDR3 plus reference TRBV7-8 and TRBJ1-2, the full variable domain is GAGVSQSPRYKVAKRGQDVALRCDPISGHVSLFWYQQALGQGPEFLTYFQNEAQLDKSGLPSDRFFAERPEGSVSTLKIQRTQQEDSAVYLCASSLLRQTNYGYTFGSGTRLTVV.

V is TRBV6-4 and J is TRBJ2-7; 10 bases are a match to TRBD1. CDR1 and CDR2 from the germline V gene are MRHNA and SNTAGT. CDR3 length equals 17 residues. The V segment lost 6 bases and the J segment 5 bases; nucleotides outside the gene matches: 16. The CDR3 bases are TGTGCCAGCAGAGGGGAAATTCCGGGACAGGGGAGGAACGAGCAGTACGTC. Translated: CASRGEIPGQGRNEQYV.

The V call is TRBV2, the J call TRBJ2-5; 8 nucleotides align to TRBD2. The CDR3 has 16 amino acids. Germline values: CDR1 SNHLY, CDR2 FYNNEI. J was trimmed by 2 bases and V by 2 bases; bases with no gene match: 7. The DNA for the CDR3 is TGTGCCAGCAGTGAATACTTCGCGGGGGGACAAGAGACCCAGTACTTC. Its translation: CASSEYFAGGQETQYF. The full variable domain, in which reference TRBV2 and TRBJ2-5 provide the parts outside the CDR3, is EPEVTQTPSHQVTQMGQEVILRCVPISNHLYFYWYRQILGQKVEFLVSFYNNEISEKSEIFDDQFSVERPDGSNFTLKIRSTKLEDSAMYFCASSEYFAGGQETQYFGPGTRLLVL.

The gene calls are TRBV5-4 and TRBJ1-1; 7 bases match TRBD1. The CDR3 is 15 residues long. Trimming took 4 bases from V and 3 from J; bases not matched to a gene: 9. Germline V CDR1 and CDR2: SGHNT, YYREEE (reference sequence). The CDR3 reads CASSGRQGFDTEAFF. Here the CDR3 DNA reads TGTGCCAGCAGCGGACGACAGGGCTTTGACACTGAAGCTTTCTTT.

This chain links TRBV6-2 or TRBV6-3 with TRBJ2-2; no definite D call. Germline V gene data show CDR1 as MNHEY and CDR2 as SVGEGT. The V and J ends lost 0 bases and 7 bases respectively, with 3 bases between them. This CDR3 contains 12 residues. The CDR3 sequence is CASSYSYGELFF. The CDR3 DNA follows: TGTGCCAGCAGTTACTCGTACGGGGAGCTGTTTTTT.

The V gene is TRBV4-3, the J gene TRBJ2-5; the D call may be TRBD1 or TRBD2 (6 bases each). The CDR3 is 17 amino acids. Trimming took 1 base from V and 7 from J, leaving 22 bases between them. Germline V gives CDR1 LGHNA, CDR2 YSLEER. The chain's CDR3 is CASSQAETGGGVATQYF. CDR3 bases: TGCGCCAGCAGCCAAGCCGAGACAGGCGGCGGGGTGGCGACCCAGTACTTC.

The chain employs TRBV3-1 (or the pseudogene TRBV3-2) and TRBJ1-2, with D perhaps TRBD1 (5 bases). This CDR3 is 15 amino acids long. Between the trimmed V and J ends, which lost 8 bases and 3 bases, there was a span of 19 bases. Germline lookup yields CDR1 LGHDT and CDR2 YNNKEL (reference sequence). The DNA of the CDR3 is TGTGCCAGCCTATCACTCCGGGACGGAGACTATGGCTACACCTTC. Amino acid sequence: CASLSLRDGDYGYTF.

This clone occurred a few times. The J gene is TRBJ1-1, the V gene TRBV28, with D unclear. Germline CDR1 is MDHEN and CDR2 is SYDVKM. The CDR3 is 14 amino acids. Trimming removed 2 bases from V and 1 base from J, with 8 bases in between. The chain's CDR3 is CASSLRQQNTEAFF. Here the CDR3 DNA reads TGTGCCAGCAGTTTAAGGCAGCAGAACACTGAAGCTTTCTTT.

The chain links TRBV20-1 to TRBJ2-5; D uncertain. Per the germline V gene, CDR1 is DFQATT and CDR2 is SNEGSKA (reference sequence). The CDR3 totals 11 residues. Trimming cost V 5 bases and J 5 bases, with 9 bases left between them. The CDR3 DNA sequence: TGCAGTGCTGGGGTAAGGGAGACCCAGTACTTC. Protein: CSAGVRETQYF.

The CDR3 coding sequence is TGTGCCAGCAGTCCAGGAGCCTATATCTCCTCTGGGGCCAACGTCCTGACTTTC. This gives the protein CASSPGAYISSGANVLTF. The rearrangement joins TRBV3-1 (or the pseudogene TRBV3-2) to TRBJ2-6; the D is unclear. CDR1 and CDR2 (germline): LGHDT, YNNKEL (reference sequence). V was shortened by 6 bases and J by 0 bases, with 18 bases between the two germline ends. The CDR3 is 18 residues long.